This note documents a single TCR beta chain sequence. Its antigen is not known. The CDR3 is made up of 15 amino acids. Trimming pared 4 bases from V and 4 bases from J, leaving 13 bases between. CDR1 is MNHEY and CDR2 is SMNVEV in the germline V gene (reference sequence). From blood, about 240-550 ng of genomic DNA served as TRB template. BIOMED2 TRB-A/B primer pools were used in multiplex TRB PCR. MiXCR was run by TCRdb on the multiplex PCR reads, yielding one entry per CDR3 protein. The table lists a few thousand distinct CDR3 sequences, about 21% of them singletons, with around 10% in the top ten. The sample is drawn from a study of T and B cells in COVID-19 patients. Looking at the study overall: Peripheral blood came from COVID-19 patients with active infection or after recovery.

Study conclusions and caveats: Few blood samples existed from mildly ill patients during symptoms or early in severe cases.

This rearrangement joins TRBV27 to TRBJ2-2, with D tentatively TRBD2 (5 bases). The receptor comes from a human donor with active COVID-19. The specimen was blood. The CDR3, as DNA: TGTGCCAGCAGTTCCATGAGGGCCCTCACCGGGGAGCTGTTTTTT. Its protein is CASSSMRALTGELFF.